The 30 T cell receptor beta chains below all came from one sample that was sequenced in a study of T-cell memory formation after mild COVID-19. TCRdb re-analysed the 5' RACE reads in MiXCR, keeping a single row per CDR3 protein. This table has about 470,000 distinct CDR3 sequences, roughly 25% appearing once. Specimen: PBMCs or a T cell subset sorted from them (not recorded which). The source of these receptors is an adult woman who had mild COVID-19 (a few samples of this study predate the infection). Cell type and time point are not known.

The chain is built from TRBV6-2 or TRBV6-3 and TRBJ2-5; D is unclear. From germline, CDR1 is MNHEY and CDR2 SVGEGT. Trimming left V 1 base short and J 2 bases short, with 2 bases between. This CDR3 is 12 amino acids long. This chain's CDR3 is CASSYFQETQYF. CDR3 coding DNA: TGTGCCAGCAGTTACTTTCAAGAGACCCAGTACTTC.

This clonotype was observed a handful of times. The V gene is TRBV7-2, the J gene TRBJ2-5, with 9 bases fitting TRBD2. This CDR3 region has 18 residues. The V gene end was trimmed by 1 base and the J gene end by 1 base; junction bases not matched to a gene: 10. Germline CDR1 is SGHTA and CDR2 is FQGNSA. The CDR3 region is CASSLVYAGGDLQETQYF. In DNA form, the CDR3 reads TGTGCCAGCAGCTTAGTTTATGCGGGAGGGGACCTCCAAGAGACCCAGTACTTC.

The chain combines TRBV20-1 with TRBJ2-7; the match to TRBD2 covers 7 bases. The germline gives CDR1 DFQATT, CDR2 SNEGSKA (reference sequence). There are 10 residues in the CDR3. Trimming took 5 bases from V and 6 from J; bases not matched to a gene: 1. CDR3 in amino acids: CSAGRGEQYF. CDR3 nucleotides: TGCAGTGCTGGGAGGGGCGAGCAGTACTTC.

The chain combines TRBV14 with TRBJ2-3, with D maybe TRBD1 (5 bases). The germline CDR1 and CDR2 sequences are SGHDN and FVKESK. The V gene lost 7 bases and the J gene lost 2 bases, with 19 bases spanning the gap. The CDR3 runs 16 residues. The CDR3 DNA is TGTGCCAGCAATACGGGTCTTGACAGATTCACAGATACGCAGTATTTT. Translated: CASNTGLDRFTDTQYF.

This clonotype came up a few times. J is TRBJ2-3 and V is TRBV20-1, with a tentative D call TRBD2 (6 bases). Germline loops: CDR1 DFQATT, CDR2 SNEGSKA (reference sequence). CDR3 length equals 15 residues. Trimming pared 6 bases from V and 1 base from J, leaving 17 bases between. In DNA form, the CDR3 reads TGCAGTGCCCCGGAGGGCGGAGAGCGCACAGATACGCAGTATTTT. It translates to CSAPEGGERTDTQYF.

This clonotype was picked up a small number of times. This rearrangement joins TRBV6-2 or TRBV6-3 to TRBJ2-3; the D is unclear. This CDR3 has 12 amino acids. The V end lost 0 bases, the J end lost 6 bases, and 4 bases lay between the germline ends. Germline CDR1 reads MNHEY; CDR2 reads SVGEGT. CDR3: CASSYSSDTQYF. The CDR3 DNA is TGTGCCAGCAGTTACTCGTCGGATACGCAGTATTTT.

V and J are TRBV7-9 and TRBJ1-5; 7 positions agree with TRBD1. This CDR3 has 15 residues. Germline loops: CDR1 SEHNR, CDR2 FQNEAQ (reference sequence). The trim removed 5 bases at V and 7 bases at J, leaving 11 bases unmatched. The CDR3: CASSPYEAGGQPQHF. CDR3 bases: TGTGCCAGCAGCCCCTATGAGGCAGGGGGACAGCCCCAGCATTTT. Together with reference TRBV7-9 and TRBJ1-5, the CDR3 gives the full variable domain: DTGVSQNPRHKITKRGQNVTFRCDPISEHNRLYWYRQTLGQGPEFLTYFQNEAQLEKSRLLSDRFSAERPKGSFSTLEIQRTEQGDSAMYLCASSPYEAGGQPQHFGDGTRLSIL.

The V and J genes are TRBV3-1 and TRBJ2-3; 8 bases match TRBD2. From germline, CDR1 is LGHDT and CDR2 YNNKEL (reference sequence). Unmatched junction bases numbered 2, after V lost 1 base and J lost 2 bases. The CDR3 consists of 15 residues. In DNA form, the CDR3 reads TGTGCCAGCAGCCAAGCGGGGGGGCCCACAGATACGCAGTATTTT. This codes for CASSQAGGPTDTQYF.

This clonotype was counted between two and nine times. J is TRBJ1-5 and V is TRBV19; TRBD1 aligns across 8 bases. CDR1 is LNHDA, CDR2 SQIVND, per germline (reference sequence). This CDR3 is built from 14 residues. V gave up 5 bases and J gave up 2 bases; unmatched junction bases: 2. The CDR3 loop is CASSVTGGNQPQHF. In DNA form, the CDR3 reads TGTGCCAGTAGTGTGACAGGGGGCAATCAGCCCCAGCATTTT.

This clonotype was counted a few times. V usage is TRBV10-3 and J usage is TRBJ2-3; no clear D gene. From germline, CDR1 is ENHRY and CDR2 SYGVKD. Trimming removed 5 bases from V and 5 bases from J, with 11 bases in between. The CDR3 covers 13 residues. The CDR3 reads CAISSSHRDTQYF. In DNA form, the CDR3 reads TGTGCCATCAGTTCCTCTCATCGAGATACGCAGTATTTT.

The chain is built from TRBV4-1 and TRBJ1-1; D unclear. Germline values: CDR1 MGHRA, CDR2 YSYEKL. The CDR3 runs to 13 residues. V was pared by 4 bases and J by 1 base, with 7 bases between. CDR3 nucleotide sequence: TGCGCCAGCAGCCCTCACGGGAACACTGAAGCTTTCTTT. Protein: CASSPHGNTEAFF.

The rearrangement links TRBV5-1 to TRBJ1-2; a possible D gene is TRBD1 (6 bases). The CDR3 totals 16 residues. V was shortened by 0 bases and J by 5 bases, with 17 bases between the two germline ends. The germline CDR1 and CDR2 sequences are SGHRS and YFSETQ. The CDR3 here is CASSLGAGESGYGYTF. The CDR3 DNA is TGCGCCAGCAGCTTGGGTGCAGGGGAAAGTGGATATGGCTACACCTTC.

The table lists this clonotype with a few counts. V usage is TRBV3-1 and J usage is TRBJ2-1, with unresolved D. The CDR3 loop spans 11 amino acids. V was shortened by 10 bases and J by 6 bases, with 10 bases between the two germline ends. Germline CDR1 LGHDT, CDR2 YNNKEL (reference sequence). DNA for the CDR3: TGTGCCACCAAGGCTTCCAATGAGCAGTTCTTC. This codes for CATKASNEQFF.

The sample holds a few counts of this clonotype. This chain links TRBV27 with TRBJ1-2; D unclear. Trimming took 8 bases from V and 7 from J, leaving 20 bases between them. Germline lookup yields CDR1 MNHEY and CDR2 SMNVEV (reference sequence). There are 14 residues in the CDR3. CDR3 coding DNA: TGTGCCAGCTGCCTATATGCACCAGGTTCTGGCTACACCTTC. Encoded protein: CASCLYAPGSGYTF.

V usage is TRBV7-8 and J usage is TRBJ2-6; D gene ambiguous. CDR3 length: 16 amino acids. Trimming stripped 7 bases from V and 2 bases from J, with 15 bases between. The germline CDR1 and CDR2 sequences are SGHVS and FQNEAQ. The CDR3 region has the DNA TGTGCCAGCATTGTAGGTTTGGTAGCTGGGGCCAACGTCCTGACTTTC. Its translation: CASIVGLVAGANVLTF. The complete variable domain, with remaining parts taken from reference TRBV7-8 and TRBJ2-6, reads GAGVSQSPRYKVAKRGQDVALRCDPISGHVSLFWYQQALGQGPEFLTYFQNEAQLDKSGLPSDRFFAERPEGSVSTLKIQRTQQEDSAVYLCASIVGLVAGANVLTFGAGSRLTVL.

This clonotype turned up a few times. As DNA, the CDR3 is TGTGCCAGCAGCCTAGACAGGGTGGGGATGAACACTGAAGCTTTCTTT. This gives the protein CASSLDRVGMNTEAFF. This sequence joins TRBV7-3 and TRBJ1-1; 7 positions match TRBD1. The germline gives CDR1 SGHTA, CDR2 FQGTGA. The CDR3 sequence is 16 residues long. With V trimmed by 5 bases and J by 0 bases, 9 bases remained unmatched.

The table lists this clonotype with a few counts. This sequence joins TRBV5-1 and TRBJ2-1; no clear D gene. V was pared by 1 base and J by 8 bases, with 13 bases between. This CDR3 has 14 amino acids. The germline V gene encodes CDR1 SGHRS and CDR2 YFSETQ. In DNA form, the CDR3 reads TGCGCCAGCAGCTTGAGTGCCTTTATGGATGAGCAGTTCTTC. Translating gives CASSLSAFMDEQFF.

The CDR3 coding sequence is TGTGCCAGCAGCTTAGGCGCATCTAGCGGCCCCTACGAGCAGTACTTC. Residues: CASSLGASSGPYEQYF. The rearrangement links TRBV7-9 to TRBJ2-7; 7 bases agree with TRBD2. Losses at the gene ends were 1 base for V and 2 bases for J; bases not matched to a gene: 8. Looked up from germline, CDR1 is SEHNR and CDR2 is FQNEAQ (reference sequence). There are 16 residues in the CDR3.

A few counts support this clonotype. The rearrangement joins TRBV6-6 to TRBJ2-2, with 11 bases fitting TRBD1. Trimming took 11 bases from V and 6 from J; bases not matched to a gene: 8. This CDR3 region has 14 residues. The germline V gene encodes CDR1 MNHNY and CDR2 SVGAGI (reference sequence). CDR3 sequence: CAGGDRGLAGELFF. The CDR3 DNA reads TGTGCCGGGGGGGACAGGGGGTTAGCCGGGGAGCTGTTTTTT.

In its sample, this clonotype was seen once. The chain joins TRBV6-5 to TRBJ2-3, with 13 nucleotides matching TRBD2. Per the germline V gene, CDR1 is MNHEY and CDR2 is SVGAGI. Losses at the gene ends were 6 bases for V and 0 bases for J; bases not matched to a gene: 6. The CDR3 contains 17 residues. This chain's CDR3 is CASRRLAGGPSTDTQYF. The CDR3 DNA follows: TGTGCCAGCAGACGACTAGCGGGAGGACCTAGCACAGATACGCAGTATTTT.

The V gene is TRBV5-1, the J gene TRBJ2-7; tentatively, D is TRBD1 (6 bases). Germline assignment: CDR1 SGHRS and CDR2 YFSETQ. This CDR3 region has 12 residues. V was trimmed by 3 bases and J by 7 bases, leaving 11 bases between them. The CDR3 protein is CASSSTGHEQYF. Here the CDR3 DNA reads TGCGCCAGCAGCTCAACAGGGCATGAGCAGTACTTC.

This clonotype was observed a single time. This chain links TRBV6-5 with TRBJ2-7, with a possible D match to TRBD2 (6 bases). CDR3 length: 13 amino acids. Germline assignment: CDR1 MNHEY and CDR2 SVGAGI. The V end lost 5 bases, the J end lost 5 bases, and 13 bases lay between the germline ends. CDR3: CASSPPSGDEQYF. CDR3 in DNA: TGTGCCAGCAGTCCACCGTCGGGAGACGAGCAGTACTTC.

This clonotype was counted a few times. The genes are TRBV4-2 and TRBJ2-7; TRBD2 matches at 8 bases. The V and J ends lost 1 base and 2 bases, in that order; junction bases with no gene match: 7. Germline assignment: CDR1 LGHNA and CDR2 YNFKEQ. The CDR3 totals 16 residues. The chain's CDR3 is CASSQVALAATYEQYF. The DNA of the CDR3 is TGTGCCAGCAGCCAAGTCGCACTAGCGGCAACCTACGAGCAGTACTTC.

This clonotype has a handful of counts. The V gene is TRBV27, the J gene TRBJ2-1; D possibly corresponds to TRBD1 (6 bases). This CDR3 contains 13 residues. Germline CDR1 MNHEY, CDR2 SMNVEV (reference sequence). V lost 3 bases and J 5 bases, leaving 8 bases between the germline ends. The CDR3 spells CASSLGDNNEQFF. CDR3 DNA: TGTGCCAGCAGTTTGGGGGACAACAATGAGCAGTTCTTC.

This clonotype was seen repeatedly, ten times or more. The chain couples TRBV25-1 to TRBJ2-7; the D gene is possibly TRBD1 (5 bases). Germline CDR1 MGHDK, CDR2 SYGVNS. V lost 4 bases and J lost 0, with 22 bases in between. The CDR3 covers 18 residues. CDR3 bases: TGTGCCAGCAGTGGGGGCTTGGCTAACTTGGTGAGCTCCTACGAGCAGTACTTC. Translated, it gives CASSGGLANLVSSYEQYF.

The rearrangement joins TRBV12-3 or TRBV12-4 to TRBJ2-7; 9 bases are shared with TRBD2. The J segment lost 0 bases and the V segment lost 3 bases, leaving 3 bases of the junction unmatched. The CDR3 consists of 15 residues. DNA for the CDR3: TGTGCCAGCAGTTTGGGACTAGCCCTCTCCTACGAGCAGTACTTC. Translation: CASSLGLALSYEQYF.

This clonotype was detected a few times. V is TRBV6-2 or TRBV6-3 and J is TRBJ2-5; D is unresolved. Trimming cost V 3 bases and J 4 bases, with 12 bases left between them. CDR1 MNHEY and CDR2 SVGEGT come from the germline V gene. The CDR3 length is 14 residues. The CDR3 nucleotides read TGTGCCAGCAGTTATTTACCCTTCGGAGAGACCCAGTACTTC. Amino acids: CASSYLPFGETQYF.

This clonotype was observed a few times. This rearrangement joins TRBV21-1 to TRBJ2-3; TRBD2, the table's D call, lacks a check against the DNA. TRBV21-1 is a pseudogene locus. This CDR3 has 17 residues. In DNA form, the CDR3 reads TGTGCCAGCACCGACGGACTAGCGGGGACCAGCACAGATACGCAGTATTTT. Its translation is CASTDGLAGTSTDTQYF.

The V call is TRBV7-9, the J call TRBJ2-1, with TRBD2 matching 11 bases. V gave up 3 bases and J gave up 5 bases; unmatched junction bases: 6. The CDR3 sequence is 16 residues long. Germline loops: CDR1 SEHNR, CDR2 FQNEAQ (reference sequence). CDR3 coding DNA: TGTGCCAGCAGCTTCCCCGTACTAGCGGGAGACAATGAGCAGTTCTTC. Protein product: CASSFPVLAGDNEQFF. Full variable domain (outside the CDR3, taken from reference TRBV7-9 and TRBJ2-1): DTGVSQNPRHKITKRGQNVTFRCDPISEHNRLYWYRQTLGQGPEFLTYFQNEAQLEKSRLLSDRFSAERPKGSFSTLEIQRTEQGDSAMYLCASSFPVLAGDNEQFFGPGTRLTVL.

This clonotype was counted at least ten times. As DNA, the CDR3 is TGCAGCGGAGGGGGAGGTGCCGGGGAGCTGTTTTTT. This sequence encodes CSGGGGAGELFF. This chain connects TRBV29-1 to TRBJ2-2, with D perhaps being TRBD1 or TRBD2 (6 bases each). This CDR3 is 12 amino acids long. V was pared by 7 bases and J by 6 bases, with 12 bases between. CDR1 SQVTM and CDR2 ANQGSEA come from the germline V gene.